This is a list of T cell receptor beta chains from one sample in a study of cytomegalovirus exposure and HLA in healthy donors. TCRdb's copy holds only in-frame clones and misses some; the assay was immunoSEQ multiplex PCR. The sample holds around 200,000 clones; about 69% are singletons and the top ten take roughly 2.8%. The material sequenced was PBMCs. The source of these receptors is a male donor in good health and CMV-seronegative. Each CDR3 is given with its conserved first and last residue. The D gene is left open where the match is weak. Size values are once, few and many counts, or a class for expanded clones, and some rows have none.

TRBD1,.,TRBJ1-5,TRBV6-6,TGTGCCAGCAGTTATGACAGGGCTAGCAATCAGCCCCAGCATTTT,CASSYDRASNQPQHF
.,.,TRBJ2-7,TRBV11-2,TGTGCCAGCAGCTTAGCGGGGGACTACGAGCAGTACTTC,CASSLAGDYEQYF
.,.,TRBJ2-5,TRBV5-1,TGCGCCAGCAGCTATCAGGGCCGGGAGACCCAGTACTTC,CASSYQGRETQYF
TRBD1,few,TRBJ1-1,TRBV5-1,TGCGCCAGCAGCTTGGGACAGGGGGCATTCTCGAACACTGAAGCTTTCTTT,CASSLGQGAFSNTEAFF
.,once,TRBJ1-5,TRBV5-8,TGTGCCAGCATGGGGGGAGCCGATCAGCCCCAGCATTTT,CASMGGADQPQHF
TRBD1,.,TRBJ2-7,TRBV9,TGTGCCAGCAGCGCCCCTGGACAGGGTTACGAGCAGTACTTC,CASSAPGQGYEQYF
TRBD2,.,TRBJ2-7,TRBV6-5,TGTGCCAGCACCCAGAGCGGGAGCAAATACGAGCAGTACTTC,CASTQSGSKYEQYF
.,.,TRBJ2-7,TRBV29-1,TGCAGCGCCTACGGACTGGGGAGGGAGCAGTACTTC,CSAYGLGREQYF
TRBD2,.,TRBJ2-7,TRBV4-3,TGCGCCAGCAGCCAAGATGAGGTAGCGGGACGCTACGAGCAGTACTTC,CASSQDEVAGRYEQYF
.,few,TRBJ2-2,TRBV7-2,TGTGCCAGCAGCTTAGATAAGAACACCGGGGAGCTGTTTTTT,CASSLDKNTGELFF
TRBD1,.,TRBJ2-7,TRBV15,TGTGCCACCAGCAGACCCGGGACAGGGGTCCACGAGCAGTACTTC,CATSRPGTGVHEQYF
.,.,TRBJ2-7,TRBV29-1,TGCAGCGTTCGCGGGGCTACCTACGAGCAGTACTTC,CSVRGATYEQYF
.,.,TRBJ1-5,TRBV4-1,TGCGCCAGCAGCCAAGATTCGGCGGGGGCTAGCAATCAGCCCCAGCATTTT,CASSQDSAGASNQPQHF
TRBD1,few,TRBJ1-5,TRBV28,TGTGCCAGCAGCCGTGGACAGGAGCACCAGCCCCAGCATTTT,CASSRGQEHQPQHF
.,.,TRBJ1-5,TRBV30,TGTGCCTGGAGTGTGGCACACAATCAGCCCCAGCATTTT,CAWSVAHNQPQHF
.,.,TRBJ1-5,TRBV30,TGTGCCTGGAGTGACGTCTGGGGGGGCCGGGAGCCCCAGCATTTT,CAWSDVWGGREPQHF
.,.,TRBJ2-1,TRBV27,TGTGCCAGCAGTTTTTATACTTTAAACTCCCCGCCCCACAATGAGCAGTTCTTC,CASSFYTLNSPPHNEQFF
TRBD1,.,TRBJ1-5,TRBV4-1,TGCGCCAGCAGCCAACCCGGGACAGGGTCGAATCAGCCCCAGCATTTT,CASSQPGTGSNQPQHF
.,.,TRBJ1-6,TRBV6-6,TGTGCCAGCAGCATCCGAGAGGGTGGCGATTCACCCCTCCACTTT,CASSIREGGDSPLHF
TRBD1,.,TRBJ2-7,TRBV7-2,TGTGCCAGCAGCACCTACCTGGGACAGAGCTACGAGCAGTACTTC,CASSTYLGQSYEQYF
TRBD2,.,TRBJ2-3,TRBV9,TGTGCCAGCACTCGCGGGGGGGCAGATACGCAGTATTTT,CASTRGGADTQYF
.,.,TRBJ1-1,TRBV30,TGTGCCTGGAGTGGAAGATGGCTGAACACTGAAGCTTTCTTT,CAWSGRWLNTEAFF
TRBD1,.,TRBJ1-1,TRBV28,TGTGCCAGCAGTCCCCGGACAGGGATGAACACTGAAGCTTTCTTT,CASSPRTGMNTEAFF
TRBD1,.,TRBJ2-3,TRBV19,TGTGCCAGTAGTAGCCCAGGGGGCCCCAGCACAGATACGCAGTATTTT,CASSSPGGPSTDTQYF
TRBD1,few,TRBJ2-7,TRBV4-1,TGCGCCAGCAGCCAAGAAGGGGGGACAGGGATGTATGAGCAGTACTTC,CASSQEGGTGMYEQYF
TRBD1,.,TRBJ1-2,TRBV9,TGTGCCAGCAGCGCAAGGACAGGGGAGGCGGATGGCTACACCTTC,CASSARTGEADGYTF
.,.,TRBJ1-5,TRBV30,TGTGCCTGGAGTTATACAGACGATCAGCCCCAGCATTTT,CAWSYTDDQPQHF
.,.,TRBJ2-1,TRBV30,TGTGCCTGGAGGGGCGATTACAATGAGCAGTTCTTC,CAWRGDYNEQFF
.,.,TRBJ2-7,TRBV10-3,TGTGCCATCAGTGACCAACCCGGGAGTAGCGAGACCTACGAGCAGTACTTC,CAISDQPGSSETYEQYF
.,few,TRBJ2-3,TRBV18,TGTGCCAGCTCACCGTCTAGCACAGATACGCAGTATTTT,CASSPSSTDTQYF
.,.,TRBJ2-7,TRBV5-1,TGCGCCAGCAGCTTGGCGACGGGGTTCTACGAGCAGTACTTC,CASSLATGFYEQYF
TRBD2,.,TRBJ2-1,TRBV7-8,TGTGCCAGCAGCCCCTGGACTAGCGGGACGTCCTACAATGAGCAGTTCTTC,CASSPWTSGTSYNEQFF
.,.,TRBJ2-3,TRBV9,TGTGCCAGCAGCGTCGAGGTAGATACGCAGTATTTT,CASSVEVDTQYF
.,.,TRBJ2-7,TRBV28,TGTGCCAGCAGCCCCCCGGGCTACGAGCAGTACTTC,CASSPPGYEQYF
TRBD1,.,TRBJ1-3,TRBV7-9,TGTGCCAGCAACCCCAGGGGGAGGAGCTCTGGAAACACCATATATTTT,CASNPRGRSSGNTIYF
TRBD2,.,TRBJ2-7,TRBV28,TGTGTCAGCAGTTCTTTTAGCGGGGGGGGCTACGAGCAGTACTTC,CVSSSFSGGGYEQYF
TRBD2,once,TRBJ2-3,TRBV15,TGTGCCACCAGCAGAAATGCACTAGCGGGGAACACAGATACGCAGTATTTT,CATSRNALAGNTDTQYF
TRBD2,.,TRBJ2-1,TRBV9,TGTGCCAGCAGCGGGGGGACTAGCGGGGGCCGCTCCTACAATGAGCAGTTCTTC,CASSGGTSGGRSYNEQFF
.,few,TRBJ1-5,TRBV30,TGTGCCTGGAGTGTAACCAGGCGGGGGCGGTTTAGCAATCAGCCCCAGCATTTT,CAWSVTRRGRFSNQPQHF
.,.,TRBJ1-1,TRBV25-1,TGTGCCAGCAGTCCCCTCCCCCGGGGCACTGAAGCTTTCTTT,CASSPLPRGTEAFF
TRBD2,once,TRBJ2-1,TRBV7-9,TGTGCCAGCAGCTTCCCCTCTAGCGGGGGGCCCTACAATGAGCAGTTCTTC,CASSFPSSGGPYNEQFF
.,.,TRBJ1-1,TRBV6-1,TGTGCCAGCAGTGACGACCCCCAGGGCACTGAAGCTTTCTTT,CASSDDPQGTEAFF
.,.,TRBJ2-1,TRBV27,TGTGCCAGCAGTTTATTTTTCACTTACAATGAGCAGTTCTTC,CASSLFFTYNEQFF
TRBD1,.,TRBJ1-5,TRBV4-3,TGCGCCAGCAGCACCGACAGGGGCAATCAGCCCCAGCATTTT,CASSTDRGNQPQHF
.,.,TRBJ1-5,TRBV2,TGTGCCAGCAGTGATCGCAGGGGCCGGAGCAATCAGCCCCAGCATTTT,CASSDRRGRSNQPQHF
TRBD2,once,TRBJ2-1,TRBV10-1,TGCGCCAGCAGTGAGTCTGCGGGGGGGCCCCTCGATGAGCAGTTCTTC,CASSESAGGPLDEQFF
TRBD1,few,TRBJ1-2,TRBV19,TGTGCCAGTAGTATGGACAGGGGATCATATGGCTACACCTTC,CASSMDRGSYGYTF
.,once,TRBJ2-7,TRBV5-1,TGCGCCAGCAGCATGCCACAGCTCTCCTACGAGCAGTACTTC,CASSMPQLSYEQYF
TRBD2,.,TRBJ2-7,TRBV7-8,TGTGCCAGCAGCTCCGTCGGGACTAGATTCTACGAGCAGTACTTC,CASSSVGTRFYEQYF
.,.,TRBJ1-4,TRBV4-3,TGCGCCAGCAGCCAAGATTCCGGGAGGCTGTTTTTT,CASSQDSGRLFF
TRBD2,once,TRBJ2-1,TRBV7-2,TGTGCCAGCAGCTTCCCGGCGGGAGGGCACAATGAGCAGTTCTTC,CASSFPAGGHNEQFF
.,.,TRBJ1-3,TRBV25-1,TGTGCCAGCAGTTCGACAGGCTCTGGAAACACCATATATTTT,CASSSTGSGNTIYF
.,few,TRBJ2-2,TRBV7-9,TGTGCCAGCAGCCCTAGTCTTATGGGAGGAGCCGGGGAGCTGTTTTTT,CASSPSLMGGAGELFF
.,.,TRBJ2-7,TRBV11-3,TGTGCCAGCAGCTTACAGGGTTCCTACGAGCAGTACTTC,CASSLQGSYEQYF